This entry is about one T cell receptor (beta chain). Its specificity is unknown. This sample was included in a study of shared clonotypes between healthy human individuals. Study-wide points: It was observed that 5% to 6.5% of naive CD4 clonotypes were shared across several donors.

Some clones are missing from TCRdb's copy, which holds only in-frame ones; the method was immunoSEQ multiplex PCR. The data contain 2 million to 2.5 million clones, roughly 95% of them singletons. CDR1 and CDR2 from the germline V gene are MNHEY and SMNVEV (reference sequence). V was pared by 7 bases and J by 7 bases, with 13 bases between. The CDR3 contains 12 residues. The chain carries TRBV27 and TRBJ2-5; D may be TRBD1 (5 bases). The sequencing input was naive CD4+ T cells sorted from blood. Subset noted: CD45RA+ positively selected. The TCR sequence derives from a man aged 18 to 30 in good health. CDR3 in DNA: TGTGCCAGCAAGGGGCCGGTGGGGACCCAGTACTTC. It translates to CASKGPVGTQYF.